The 17 T cell receptor beta chains reported below all come from one sample, sequenced in a study of blood T cells in healthy people across ages. Next came a second PCR, run for about 7 to 11 cycles, which used a sample-barcoded 5' primer along with a J-beta primer mix. A single record per CDR3 protein comes from TCRdb applying MiXCR to the 5' RACE reads. The data hold more than 650,000 distinct CDR3 sequences, with 40% to 65% observed a single time. Sequencing input: blood. These receptors were collected from a man older than 75 in good health.

The chain combines TRBV15 with TRBJ2-3; 7 positions agree with TRBD1. V dropped 1 base and J dropped 5; count of bases not matched to a gene: 9. Per germline, CDR1 LNHNV and CDR2 YYDKDF (reference sequence). The CDR3 runs to 16 residues. The chain's CDR3 is CATSRGSTGNVDTQYF. The CDR3 coding sequence is TGTGCCACCAGCAGAGGGTCGACAGGGAATGTAGATACGCAGTATTTT.

The chain carries TRBV9 and TRBJ2-7; D not certain. Per the germline V gene, CDR1 is SGDLS and CDR2 is YYNGEE. This CDR3 contains 14 residues. V shed 0 bases and J shed 3 bases, with 10 bases lying between them. The CDR3 DNA sequence: TGTGCCAGCAGCGTAGGAGGTACCAACTACGAGCAGTACTTC. Residues: CASSVGGTNYEQYF.

The chain recombines TRBV5-4 with TRBJ2-5; 8 bases match TRBD2. This CDR3 is 16 amino acids long. The germline gives CDR1 SGHNT, CDR2 YYREEE (reference sequence). V shed 4 bases, J shed 4 bases, and the junction held 12 bases outside the gene matches. The CDR3 sequence: CASSMTPAGAIETQYF. CDR3 DNA: TGTGCCAGCAGCATGACTCCAGCGGGAGCGATAGAGACCCAGTACTTC.

The chain recombines TRBV20-1 with TRBJ2-7, with 7 bases identical to TRBD1. Germline V gene lookup returns CDR1 DFQATT and CDR2 SNEGSKA (reference sequence). J lost 3 bases, V lost 6 bases, and 8 bases had no gene match. The CDR3 extends over 13 amino acids. For the CDR3, the DNA is TGCAGTGCGTTGAGGACAGGCCGCTACGAGCAGTACTTC. Translated: CSALRTGRYEQYF.

The J gene is TRBJ2-1, the V gene TRBV11-2, with 12 bases aligning to TRBD1. J lost 9 bases, V lost 3 bases, and 6 bases had no gene match. The CDR3 covers 15 residues. Germline V CDR1 and CDR2: SGHAT, FQNNGV. The CDR3 bases are TGTGCCAGCAGCTTTAGGGGGACAGGGGGCAGTGAGCAGTTCTTC. Amino acid sequence: CASSFRGTGGSEQFF.

The rearrangement joins TRBV12-3 or TRBV12-4 to TRBJ1-1; 7 bases line up with TRBD1. The CDR3 runs to 12 residues. The V gene end was trimmed by 8 bases and the J gene end by 5 bases; junction bases not matched to a gene: 5. The CDR3 reads CASGRGWTEAFF. In nucleotides, the CDR3 is TGTGCCAGCGGCAGGGGGTGGACTGAAGCTTTCTTT.

The chain recombines TRBV6-1 with TRBJ2-7; D is possibly TRBD1 or TRBD2 (5 bases each). The germline gives CDR1 MNHNS, CDR2 SASEGT. V shed 3 bases and J shed 4 bases, with 16 bases lying between them. The CDR3 totals 15 residues. The CDR3 reads CASSDTGTGPYEQYF. The CDR3 DNA reads TGTGCCAGCAGTGACACCGGGACGGGCCCGTACGAGCAGTACTTC.

The rearrangement joins TRBV21-1 to TRBJ1-5; the D call in the table, TRBD1, was not verified against the DNA. TRBV21-1 is reported as a pseudogene. The CDR3 is made up of 17 amino acids. The CDR3 is CASSKGRAGSERQPQHF. The CDR3 DNA reads as TGCGCCAGCAGCAAAGGAAGGGCAGGGTCGGAGCGGCAGCCCCAGCATTTT.

This clonotype was observed a handful of times. CDR3 coding DNA: TGTGCCAGCAGCGCTGGGACGGCCAGCTCCTACGAGCAGTACTTC. It is translated as CASSAGTASSYEQYF. The chain combines TRBV7-6 with TRBJ2-7; the D gene could be TRBD1 or TRBD2 (5 bases each). Per germline, CDR1 SGHVS and CDR2 FNYEAQ. This CDR3 is 15 amino acids long. V gave up 5 bases and J gave up 0 bases, with 14 bases separating them.

In its sample, this clonotype was seen a few times. The chain employs TRBV29-1 and TRBJ2-7; D may be TRBD1 or TRBD2 (5 bases each). CDR3 length equals 17 residues. V lost 0 bases and J 0 bases, leaving 18 bases between the germline ends. Germline V lookup: CDR1 SQVTM, CDR2 ANQGSEA. The CDR3 region has the DNA TGCAGCGTTGAAGACCGGTTCGGGGCTAACCCCTCCTACGAGCAGTACTTC. Protein product: CSVEDRFGANPSYEQYF.

This sequence joins TRBV28 and TRBJ2-1; 7 bases match TRBD2. Trimming removed 8 bases from V and 7 bases from J; junction bases left unmatched: 11. The length of the CDR3 is 14 residues. The germline V gene has CDR1 MDHEN and CDR2 SYDVKM. The CDR3 DNA sequence: TGTGCCAGCGTAGAAGCGGGACCCAAAAATGAGCAGTTCTTC. Protein: CASVEAGPKNEQFF.

The chain employs TRBV7-9 and TRBJ2-1, with D maybe TRBD1 (5 bases). The germline V gene has CDR1 SEHNR and CDR2 FQNEAQ (reference sequence). Trimming pared 5 bases from V and 8 bases from J, leaving 10 bases between. This CDR3 comprises 12 residues. Here the CDR3 DNA reads TGTGCCAGCAGCCAGGGTCACGATGAGCAGTTCTTC. Translated, it gives CASSQGHDEQFF.

This clonotype came up once. CDR3 sequence reads: CASSFILRGSFYEQYF. In DNA, the CDR3 is TGTGCCAGCAGTTTTATTCTACGGGGGAGTTTCTACGAGCAGTACTTC. V is TRBV28 and J is TRBJ2-7; D possibly corresponds to TRBD2 (6 bases). The CDR3 totals 16 residues. From germline, CDR1 is MDHEN and CDR2 SYDVKM. V was shortened by 3 bases and J by 3 bases, with 18 bases between the two germline ends.

This clonotype was observed a single time. V and J are TRBV6-4 and TRBJ1-1; D is possibly TRBD1 (6 bases). Germline V lookup: CDR1 MRHNA, CDR2 SNTAGT. CDR3 length: 15 amino acids. The V end lost 4 bases, the J end lost 6 bases, and 18 bases lay between the germline ends. The CDR3 coding sequence is TGTGCCAGCAGTGCCGTCGGGGGCGGAGGAGCTGAAGCTTTCTTT. As protein: CASSAVGGGGAEAFF.

This clonotype was observed many times. The chain combines TRBV5-1 with TRBJ2-1, with a weak D call TRBD2 (6 bases). Trimming shortened V by 2 bases and J by 6 bases, and 12 bases separated the two germline ends. Germline assignment: CDR1 SGHRS and CDR2 YFSETQ. The CDR3 contains 14 residues. The CDR3 sequence is CASSFSGGLNEQFF. The CDR3 DNA reads TGCGCCAGCAGCTTTTCCGGGGGACTCAATGAGCAGTTCTTC.

V and J are TRBV6-5 and TRBJ1-2; no clear D gene. Germline CDR1 and CDR2: MNHEY and SVGAGI. The CDR3 contains 15 residues. V was shortened by 4 bases and J by 2 bases, with 14 bases between the two germline ends. The CDR3 DNA follows: TGTGCCAGCAGTTTTTCAGGAACGATAAACTATGGCTACACCTTC. Translation gives CASSFSGTINYGYTF.

This clonotype was recorded at least ten times. The chain recombines TRBV20-1 with TRBJ2-7; no firm D call. The germline V gene encodes CDR1 DFQATT and CDR2 SNEGSKA (reference sequence). The CDR3 has 11 residues. Trimming removed 0 bases from V and 12 bases from J, with 12 bases in between. The CDR3 DNA reads TGCAGTGCTAGAGAGGGTCCCATATGGTACTTC. It encodes CSAREGPIWYF.